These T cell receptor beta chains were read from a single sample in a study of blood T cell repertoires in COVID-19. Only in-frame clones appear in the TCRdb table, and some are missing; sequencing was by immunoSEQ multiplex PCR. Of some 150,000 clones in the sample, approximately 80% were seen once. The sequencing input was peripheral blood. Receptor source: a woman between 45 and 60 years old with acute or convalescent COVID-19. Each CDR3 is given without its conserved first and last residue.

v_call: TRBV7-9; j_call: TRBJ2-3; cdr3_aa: ASSLWGLAGTDTQY
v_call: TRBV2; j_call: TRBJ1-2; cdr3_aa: ASPPRDRASYGYT
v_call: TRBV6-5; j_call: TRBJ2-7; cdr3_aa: ATGEGIYEQY
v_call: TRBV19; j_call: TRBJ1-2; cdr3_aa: ASSITTGKTGYT
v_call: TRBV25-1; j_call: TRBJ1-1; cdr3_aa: ASSLGGGFTEAF
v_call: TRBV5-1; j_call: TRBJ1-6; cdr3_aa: ASRMATGFNSPLH
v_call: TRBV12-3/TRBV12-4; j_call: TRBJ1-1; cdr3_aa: ASSLGGEAF
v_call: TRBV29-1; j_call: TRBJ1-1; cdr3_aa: SGSQGMNTEAF
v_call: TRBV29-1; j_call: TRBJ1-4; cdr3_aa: SVGDGMGEKLF
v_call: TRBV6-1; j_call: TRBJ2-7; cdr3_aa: ASSEVTNGPSPYEQY
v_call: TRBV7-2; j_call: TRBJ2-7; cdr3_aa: ASRLKPGLGPSGEQY
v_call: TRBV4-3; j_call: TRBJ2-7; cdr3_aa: ASSGSWSDYEQY
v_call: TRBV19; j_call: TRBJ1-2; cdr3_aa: ASSIIWDTAQGYT
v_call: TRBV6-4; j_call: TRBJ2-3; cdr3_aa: ASSDGTSGTDTQY
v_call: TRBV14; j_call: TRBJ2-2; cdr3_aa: ASSQTRAGTGELF
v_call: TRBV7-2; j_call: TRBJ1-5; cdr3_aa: ASSLGQEENQPQH
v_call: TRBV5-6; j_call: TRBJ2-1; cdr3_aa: ASSRPGQGAYNEQF
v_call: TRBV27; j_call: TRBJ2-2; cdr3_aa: ASSTAGTLITGELF
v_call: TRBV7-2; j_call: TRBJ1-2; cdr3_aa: ASSENGINYGYT
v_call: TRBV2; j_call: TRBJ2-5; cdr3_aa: ASSDGQGTETQY
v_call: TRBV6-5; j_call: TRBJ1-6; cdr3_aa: ASSTTGNSPLH
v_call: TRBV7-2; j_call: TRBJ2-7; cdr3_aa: ASSLFGTQPNYEQY
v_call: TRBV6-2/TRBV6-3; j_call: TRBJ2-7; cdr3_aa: ASSLTGGPYEQY
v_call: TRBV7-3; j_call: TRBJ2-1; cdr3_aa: ASSLTTTSGTYNEQF
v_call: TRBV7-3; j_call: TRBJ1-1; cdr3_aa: ASSREVGSEAF
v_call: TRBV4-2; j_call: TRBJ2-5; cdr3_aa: ASSHGATSGAQETQY
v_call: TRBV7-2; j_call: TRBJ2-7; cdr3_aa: ASSSTGGLYEQY
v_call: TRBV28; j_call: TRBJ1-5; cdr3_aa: ASSLYQGAFRQPQH
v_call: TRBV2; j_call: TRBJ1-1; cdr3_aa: ASSERKGTEAF
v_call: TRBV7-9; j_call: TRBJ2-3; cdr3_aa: ASSLRTTSDTQY
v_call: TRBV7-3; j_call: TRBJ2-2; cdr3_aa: ASSQRGNTGELF
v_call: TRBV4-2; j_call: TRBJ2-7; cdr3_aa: ASSRSTGTLNYEQY
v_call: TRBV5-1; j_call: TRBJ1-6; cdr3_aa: ASSSRGAYNSPLH
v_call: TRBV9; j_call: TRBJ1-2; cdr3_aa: ASSAQVQSTYGYT
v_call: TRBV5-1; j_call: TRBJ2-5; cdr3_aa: ASSFGTGGETQY
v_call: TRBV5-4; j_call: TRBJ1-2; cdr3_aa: ASSPRDRGYGYT
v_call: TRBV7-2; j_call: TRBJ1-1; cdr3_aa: ASGTGPTEAF
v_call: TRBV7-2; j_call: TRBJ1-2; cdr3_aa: ASSLAVTGPNYGYT
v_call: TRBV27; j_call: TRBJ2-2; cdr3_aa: ASSAGTVNTGELF
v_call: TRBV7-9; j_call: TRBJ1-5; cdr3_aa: ASSLGAGYQH